Below, 25 T cell receptor beta chains from the same sample are listed, as sequenced in a study of blood T cell repertoires in COVID-19. Clones were sequenced by immunoSEQ multiplex PCR, and TCRdb holds only the in-frame ones, with some missing. The sample lists some 170,000 clones; roughly 86% were seen once. The sequenced material came from peripheral blood. The receptors originated from a woman between 55 and 75 years old who had recovered from COVID-19.

The rearrangement links TRBV5-1 to TRBJ2-7; TRBD1 aligns across 7 bases. Germline values: CDR1 SGHRS, CDR2 YFSETQ. Germline trimming cut 4 bases from V and 5 bases from J; bases unmatched to any gene: 6. This CDR3 is 13 amino acids long. CDR3 sequence (DNA): TGCGCCAGCAGCCCGACAGGGAGAAACGAGCAGTACTTC. Translating gives CASSPTGRNEQYF.

The chain couples TRBV5-1 to TRBJ1-1, with D possibly TRBD1 on 6 matching bases. The germline V gene encodes CDR1 SGHRS and CDR2 YFSETQ. The V gene lost 0 bases and the J gene lost 6 bases, with 9 bases spanning the gap. The CDR3 sequence is 13 residues long. In DNA form, the CDR3 reads TGCGCCAGCAGCTTGGGACAGGCCCCTGAAGCTTTCTTT. Its protein product is CASSLGQAPEAFF. The full variable domain, in which reference TRBV5-1 and TRBJ1-1 provide the parts outside the CDR3, is KAGVTQTPRYLIKTRGQQVTLSCSPISGHRSVSWYQQTPGQGLQFLFEYFSETQRNKGNFPGRFSGRQFSNSRSEMNVSTLELGDSALYLCASSLGQAPEAFFGQGTRLTVV.

V usage is TRBV19 and J usage is TRBJ2-7; TRBD2 matches 7 bases. Germline V gene sequence: CDR1 LNHDA, CDR2 SQIVND (reference sequence). This CDR3 has 15 residues. V was pared by 3 bases and J by 0 bases, with 5 bases of the junction left unmatched. CDR3 nucleotides: TGTGCCAGTAGTATGTTGGCGGGGGACTCCTACGAGCAGTACTTC. This codes for CASSMLAGDSYEQYF.

DNA for the CDR3: TGTGCCAGTTCCGCAGGGGTGCGTGGCTATGGCTACACCTTC. This codes for CASSAGVRGYGYTF. This chain joins TRBV19 and TRBJ1-2, with a tentative D call TRBD1 (6 bases). This CDR3 spans 14 amino acids. The V end was cut by 8 bases, the J end by 4 bases, with 17 bases between. The germline V gene has CDR1 LNHDA and CDR2 SQIVND (reference sequence).

This clone has a handful of counts. The V and J genes are TRBV10-1 and TRBJ2-2, with 8 bases aligning to TRBD2. CDR3 size: 15 residues. Per germline, CDR1 WNHNN and CDR2 SYGVQD (reference sequence). The V and J ends lost 4 bases and 2 bases, in that order; junction bases with no gene match: 3. In DNA, the CDR3 is TGCGCCAGCAGTGTCGGGACTAGTAACACCGGGGAGCTGTTTTTT. It codes for CASSVGTSNTGELFF.

This sequence joins TRBV18 and TRBJ1-6; 12 positions match TRBD1. V lost 6 bases and J lost 9; bases outside the gene matches: 3. Per the germline V gene, CDR1 is KGHSH and CDR2 is LQKENI. The CDR3 contains 14 residues. DNA of the CDR3: TGTGCCAGCTCCCGGGACAGGGGGCCTTCACCCCTCCACTTT. It encodes CASSRDRGPSPLHF.

The chain combines TRBV28 with TRBJ1-2, with D possibly being TRBD1 (6 bases). The CDR3 runs 13 residues. CDR1 is MDHEN, CDR2 SYDVKM, per germline. The ends were cut back, 4 bases at V and 8 bases at J, with 14 bases in the middle. CDR3 protein: CASSYGQRRGYTF. As DNA, the CDR3 is TGTGCCAGCAGTTATGGACAGCGGCGCGGCTACACCTTC.

The chain links TRBV6-5 to TRBJ1-5, with D maybe TRBD1 (6 bases). CDR1 is MNHEY, CDR2 SVGAGI, per germline. The CDR3 length is 15 residues. V lost 6 bases to trimming and J lost 0 bases, with 12 bases between them. The CDR3 protein is CASRLTGLSNQPQHF. The CDR3 DNA reads as TGTGCCAGCAGACTGACAGGCCTTAGCAATCAGCCCCAGCATTTT.

The chain is built from TRBV5-6 and TRBJ1-2; 8 nucleotides agree with TRBD1. V dropped 0 bases and J dropped 8; count of bases not matched to a gene: 6. Germline CDR1 is SGHDT and CDR2 is YYEEEE. The CDR3 extends over 14 amino acids. The CDR3 sequence is CASSLAQGALGYTF. The CDR3 nucleotides are TGTGCCAGCAGCTTGGCCCAGGGGGCGTTGGGCTACACCTTC.

The sample holds one count of this clone. The chain couples TRBV7-2 to TRBJ2-7, with 11 positions matching TRBD1. The J segment lost 5 bases and the V segment lost 3 bases, leaving 3 bases of the junction unmatched. This CDR3 has 14 amino acids. The germline CDR1 and CDR2 sequences are SGHTA and FQGNSA. The CDR3 sequence: CASSFGQGANEQYF. In DNA form, the CDR3 reads TGTGCCAGCAGCTTCGGACAGGGGGCCAACGAGCAGTACTTC.

The chain carries TRBV19 and TRBJ2-7; 7 bases fit TRBD1. Germline lookup yields CDR1 LNHDA and CDR2 SQIVND (reference sequence). This CDR3 region has 13 residues. V shed 3 bases, J shed 6 bases, and the junction held 5 bases outside the gene matches. The DNA of the CDR3 is TGTGCCAGTAGTATCGGACGGACAGGCGAGCAGTACTTC. Translation gives CASSIGRTGEQYF.

CDR3: CARSAPGDIFSGNTIYF. CDR3 in DNA: TGTGCCAGAAGCGCCCCGGGAGACATTTTCTCTGGAAACACCATATATTTT. This chain uses TRBV5-3 with TRBJ1-3; D remains unclear. TRBV5-3 is labeled an ORF, and its function is uncertain. Trimming removed 4 bases from V and 0 bases from J, with 17 bases in between. This CDR3 region has 17 residues.

The rearrangement uses TRBV11-2 and TRBJ1-1; a weak D match, TRBD1 (5 bases). Trimming stripped 2 bases from V and 5 bases from J, with 12 bases between. Looked up from germline, CDR1 is SGHAT and CDR2 is FQNNGV. This CDR3 region has 14 residues. CDR3 amino acids: CASSLNSGWTEAFF. The CDR3 nucleotides read TGTGCCAGCAGCTTAAATTCAGGGTGGACTGAAGCTTTCTTT.

The CDR3, as DNA: TGTGCCAGTAGTGTCGAACAGGGGCGAGGGCTGAGTGACCAGCCCCAGCATTTT. Translating gives CASSVEQGRGLSDQPQHF. The V gene is TRBV19, the J gene TRBJ1-5, with TRBD1 matching 7 bases. V trimming: 5 bases; J trimming: 7 bases; junction bases outside the gene matches: 20. Germline V CDR1 and CDR2: LNHDA, SQIVND (reference sequence). The CDR3 runs 18 residues.

The chain links TRBV10-3 to TRBJ2-1; 7 bases are shared with TRBD2. J was trimmed by 7 bases and V by 6 bases; bases with no gene match: 6. The CDR3 totals 13 residues. In germline, CDR1 is ENHRY, CDR2 SYGVKD. CDR3 region: CAIRREGGNEQFF. In DNA, the CDR3 is TGTGCCATCAGGAGGGAGGGAGGGAATGAGCAGTTCTTC.

This chain connects TRBV28 to TRBJ1-5; D call uncertain. Per the germline V gene, CDR1 is MDHEN and CDR2 is SYDVKM. The CDR3 is 13 residues long. Trimming took 6 bases from V and 16 from J, leaving 22 bases between them. CDR3 DNA sequence: TGTGCCAGCAGATTCGGAACGACGGGAACCTTACATTTT. Translated: CASRFGTTGTLHF. Combining the CDR3 with reference TRBV28 and TRBJ1-5 gives the whole variable domain DVKVTQSSRYLVKRTGEKVFLECVQDMDHENMFWYRQDPGLGLRLIYFSYDVKMKEKGDIPEGYSVSREKKERFSLILESASTNQTSMYLCASRFGTTGTLHFGDGTRLSIL.

V and J are TRBV28 and TRBJ1-3; tentative D call: TRBD1 (5 bases). Germline V lookup: CDR1 MDHEN, CDR2 SYDVKM. V was trimmed by 7 bases and J by 9 bases, leaving 16 bases between them. The CDR3 covers 13 residues. CDR3 amino acids: CASTYAGLSTIYF. In nucleotides, the CDR3 is TGTGCCAGCACCTATGCGGGGCTGAGCACCATATATTTT. Based on the CDR3 plus reference TRBV28 and TRBJ1-3, the full variable domain is DVKVTQSSRYLVKRTGEKVFLECVQDMDHENMFWYRQDPGLGLRLIYFSYDVKMKEKGDIPEGYSVSREKKERFSLILESASTNQTSMYLCASTYAGLSTIYFGEGSWLTVV.

J is TRBJ1-1 and V is TRBV2; D is possibly TRBD1 (5 bases). The CDR3 length is 14 residues. Looked up from germline, CDR1 is SNHLY and CDR2 is FYNNEI. Trimming removed 6 bases from V and 0 bases from J, with 11 bases in between. In nucleotides, the CDR3 is TGTGCCAGCAGACAAACGACAGTGAACACTGAAGCTTTCTTT. Its translation is CASRQTTVNTEAFF.

The chain links TRBV19 to TRBJ2-3, with 9 bases fitting TRBD2. CDR3 size: 13 residues. J was trimmed by 4 bases and V by 10 bases; bases with no gene match: 6. Germline V lookup: CDR1 LNHDA, CDR2 SQIVND (reference sequence). Written as DNA, the CDR3 is TGTGCCACCACGGCGGGGGGGGCAGATACGCAGTATTTT. Translating it yields CATTAGGADTQYF. Full variable domain (remainder filled in from reference TRBV19 and TRBJ2-3): DGGITQSPKYLFRKEGQNVTLSCEQNLNHDAMYWYRQDPGQGLRLIYYSQIVNDFQKGDIAEGYSVSREKKESFPLTVTSAQKNPTAFYLCATTAGGADTQYFGPGTRLTVL.

The CDR3 DNA is TGTGCCAGCAGCTTAGGAGGAGCGGGGGGGCGTGGTGAGACAGATACGCAGTATTTT. Amino acid sequence: CASSLGGAGGRGETDTQYF. This chain connects TRBV7-2 to TRBJ2-3, with TRBD2 matching 10 bases. J was trimmed by 3 bases and V by 1 base; bases with no gene match: 13. Germline V CDR1 and CDR2: SGHTA, FQGNSA. The CDR3 spans 19 residues.

CDR3 sequence (DNA): TGTGCCAGCAGCCGGGCAGCCTCCTACGAGCAGTACTTC. Residues: CASSRAASYEQYF. The gene calls are TRBV14 and TRBJ2-7; D is unresolved. V lost 4 bases and J 0 bases, leaving 7 bases between the germline ends. Germline V gene data show CDR1 as SGHDN and CDR2 as FVKESK. The length of the CDR3 is 13 residues.

This chain uses TRBV5-4 with TRBJ2-3; 16 nucleotides agree with TRBD2. The CDR3 is 18 residues long. Germline CDR1 SGHNT, CDR2 YYREEE (reference sequence). With 4 bases clipped from V and 1 base from J, the junction kept 6 bases outside the gene matches. CDR3 in amino acids: CASSLGLAGGRGTDTQYF. CDR3 DNA: TGTGCCAGCAGCCTGGGACTAGCGGGGGGGCGCGGCACAGATACGCAGTATTTT.

The V and J genes are TRBV19 and TRBJ2-7; 10 bases line up with TRBD1. After removal of 4 bases from V and 7 bases from J, the junction contained 7 bases not matched to a gene. The CDR3 contains 14 residues. Germline V gene lookup returns CDR1 LNHDA and CDR2 SQIVND (reference sequence). CDR3 bases: TGTGCCAGTAGTAATGACAGGGGGCTCGGGGAGCAGTACTTC. Protein sequence: CASSNDRGLGEQYF.

The chain joins TRBV19 to TRBJ1-1; D is unresolved. Deletions cut 5 bases from V and 3 bases from J, with 13 bases between. CDR1 LNHDA and CDR2 SQIVND come from the germline V gene (reference sequence). This CDR3 region has 14 residues. CDR3: CASSRKGGDTEAFF. CDR3 in DNA: TGTGCCAGTAGTCGTAAGGGAGGCGACACTGAAGCTTTCTTT.

As DNA, the CDR3 is TGTGCCAGCAGCTTTATCCGGGGCTACGAGCAGTACTTC. Translating gives CASSFIRGYEQYF. The chain has TRBV7-8 and TRBJ2-7, with D possibly TRBD2 on 5 matching bases. The CDR3 consists of 13 residues. Germline assignment: CDR1 SGHVS and CDR2 FQNEAQ. The ends were cut back, 3 bases at V and 3 bases at J, with 9 bases in the middle.